This T cell receptor beta chain was recorded in a study of T cells in Graves' hyperthyroidism and ophthalmopathy. TCR beta CDR3 regions were amplified from RNA. HTBI primers drove first-round RT-PCR of the TCR CDR3. TCRdb called the multiplex PCR reads again in MiXCR, with one record for every CDR3 protein. The sample lists more than 500,000 distinct CDR3 sequences, around 15% seen once, with 3.5% to 4.5% in the top ten. V gave up 4 bases and J gave up 3 bases, with 13 bases separating them. CDR1 SGHRS and CDR2 YFSETQ come from the germline V gene. The CDR3 runs 14 residues. In this sample, this clonotype turned up a few times.

The chain recombines TRBV5-1 with TRBJ1-1; the D gene is possibly TRBD1 (5 bases). Sequenced: blood. The origin of this receptor is a woman in her 40s with Graves' ophthalmopathy. The DNA of the CDR3 is TGCGCCAGCAGCCTGGGGGTAGGGGACACTGAAGCTTTCTTT. Protein product: CASSLGVGDTEAFF.